This T cell receptor (beta chain) was sequenced in a study of shared clonotypes between healthy human individuals. Study-level findings and limits: Genetic and exposure-history diversity was limited by the small donor number.

Germline values: CDR1 LNHNV, CDR2 YYDKDF (reference sequence). V was clipped by 0 bases and J by 9 bases, with 6 bases between them. This CDR3 contains 12 residues. Genomic DNA belonging to each subset was distributed in equal measure over several immunoSEQ plates. The protocol was immunoSEQ multiplex PCR, while the TCRdb copy is restricted to in-frame clones and leaves out a portion. The sample has hundreds of thousands of clones; 75% to 80% are singletons. Only one count was recorded for this clone. Its specificity is not known. This likely reflects a read error, since a far larger clone is one base away.

Material: PBMCs. The TCR sequence derives from a woman aged 35 to 49 in good health. Some clones in this sample may be carry-over from other donors' samples. The chain has TRBV15 and TRBJ2-1; possibly TRBD2 for D (5 bases). The CDR3 DNA reads TGTGCCACCAGCAGAGATGAGGGTGAGCAGTTCTTC. This translates into CATSRDEGEQFF.